This TCR beta chain is from a study of cytomegalovirus exposure and HLA in healthy donors. Whole-study results and caveats: The study designated 164 TCR beta chains cytomegalovirus-associated. According to a subsequent analysis, TCR clusters identified in the first cohort showed a tendency to co-occur across the approximately 130 validation repertoires. Researchers reported that a few CMV-associated chains were confirmed in vitro as CMV antigen-specific.

The method was immunoSEQ multiplex PCR; TCRdb's version includes in-frame clones alone and lacks a portion of them. The table lists 150,000 to 200,000 clones, roughly 81% of them singletons. The donors formed part of the roughly 120-subject validation cohort, distinct from the approximately 670-subject first cohort. Germline assignment: CDR1 SGHNT and CDR2 YENEEA. This CDR3 spans 14 amino acids. Trimming cost V 0 bases and J 4 bases, with 6 bases left between them. Notes on this clone: Its matching antigen is unknown.

V is TRBV11-3 and J is TRBJ2-2; no clear D gene. The sample was PBMCs. This TCR came from a woman between 25 and 40 years old in good health and CMV-seronegative. The CDR3 spells CASSLELSTGELFF. The CDR3 DNA reads as TGTGCCAGCAGCTTAGAACTAAGCACCGGGGAGCTGTTTTTT.